One and the same sample provided the 24 T cell receptor beta chains below, sequenced in a study of patients and donors after allogeneic stem cell transplantation (dated by TCRdb to the early 2020s). Receptor amplification or capture employed RT-PCR. TCRdb shows the sequencer as NextSeq 550. TCRdb took the public reads, trimmed them with fastp at Q25, ran MiXCR for clone calling and kept in-frame beta chains. CDR3 protein duplicates are merged, each entry listing the most common genes and DNA. This sample holds roughly 880,000 distinct CDR3 sequences; over 15% were observed only once. Around 5.5% of the sample is taken by the ten largest. The sequenced material came from blood, either unsorted or a sorted T cell fraction (not recorded which). The source is a human donor who was either an allogeneic HSCT recipient or a stem cell or donor lymphocyte infusion donor (not recorded which). It is not recorded whose cells these are; they may come from a transplant donor.

The chain carries TRBV7-8 and TRBJ2-1, with 11 bases aligning to TRBD2. Germline V lookup: CDR1 SGHVS, CDR2 FQNEAQ. The ends lost 5 bases at V and 4 bases at J; junction bases unmatched: 7. There are 16 residues in the CDR3. Here the CDR3 DNA reads TGTGCCAGCAGCCATAAAGTAGCGGGGGGGTACAATGAGCAGTTCTTC. It translates to CASSHKVAGGYNEQFF.

The chain employs TRBV27 and TRBJ1-2; D is undetermined. Trimming cost V 0 bases and J 4 bases, with 6 bases left between them. The CDR3 totals 13 residues. The germline V gene has CDR1 MNHEY and CDR2 SMNVEV (reference sequence). CDR3 DNA sequence: TGTGCCAGCAGTTTATCCGGCGTCTATGGCTACACCTTC. Protein product: CASSLSGVYGYTF.

The V gene is TRBV28, the J gene TRBJ2-2; D might be TRBD1 (5 bases). The germline V and J ends were trimmed by 10 bases and 9 bases, with 21 bases remaining between them. Germline CDR1 is MDHEN and CDR2 is SYDVKM. This CDR3 is 14 amino acids long. In nucleotides, the CDR3 is TGTGCCACCCCACTCACCAAGGGGCGGTGGGAGCTGTTTTTT. Protein product: CATPLTKGRWELFF.

J is TRBJ2-5 and V is TRBV7-9; D not certain. Germline V gene data show CDR1 as SEHNR and CDR2 as FQNEAQ (reference sequence). The CDR3 spans 17 residues. Trimming took off 5 bases at V and 4 bases at J, with 23 bases between the two ends. The CDR3 reads CASSLNPMGNRRETQYF. The CDR3 DNA follows: TGTGCCAGCAGCCTAAACCCGATGGGCAATCGTAGAGAGACCCAGTACTTC.

This clonotype came up a few times. The V gene is TRBV27, the J gene TRBJ2-7; no reliable D call. The V end lost 0 bases, the J end lost 1 base, and 10 bases lay between the germline ends. Germline V gene data show CDR1 as MNHEY and CDR2 as SMNVEV (reference sequence). The CDR3 is 15 amino acids. CDR3 bases: TGTGCCAGCAGTTTATCGGCTGTGGGGTCCTACGAGCAGTACTTC. This gives the protein CASSLSAVGSYEQYF.

The gene calls are TRBV27 and TRBJ1-5; a weak D match, TRBD1 (6 bases). The CDR3 consists of 14 residues. CDR1 is MNHEY, CDR2 SMNVEV, per germline (reference sequence). Trimming removed 5 bases at V and 8 bases at J, with 16 bases between. The CDR3 sequence is CASSITTGTKPQHF. The CDR3 region has the DNA TGTGCCAGCAGTATCACGACTGGGACAAAGCCCCAGCATTTT.

In its sample, this clonotype was seen a few times. This sequence joins TRBV29-1 and TRBJ2-3, with D possibly matching TRBD1 (6 bases). Germline V lookup: CDR1 SQVTM, CDR2 ANQGSEA. This CDR3 has 13 residues. V lost 4 bases and J lost 2, with 10 bases in between. Here the CDR3 DNA reads TGCAGCGTTGCCCAGGGGCCCACAGATACGCAGTATTTT. It codes for CSVAQGPTDTQYF.

The chain has TRBV24-1 and TRBJ2-1; D possibly corresponds to TRBD1 (5 bases). V lost 3 bases to trimming and J lost 4 bases, with 21 bases between them. This CDR3 has 18 residues. The germline V gene encodes CDR1 KGHDR and CDR2 SFDVKD. Here the CDR3 DNA reads TGTGCCACCAGTGATCCAGGTGGGGCGTTTCGCGATTACAATGAGCAGTTCTTC. It translates to CATSDPGGAFRDYNEQFF.

This clonotype was seen repeatedly, ten times or more. The chain has TRBV29-1 and TRBJ1-5; D is undetermined. The germline CDR1 and CDR2 sequences are SQVTM and ANQGSEA. The V end was cut by 4 bases, the J end by 3 bases, with 7 bases between. The CDR3 is 12 amino acids. CDR3 sequence (DNA): TGCAGCGTTGGCAGATACAATCAGCCCCAGCATTTT. It is translated as CSVGRYNQPQHF.

This clonotype occurred a few times. This rearrangement joins TRBV10-3 to TRBJ2-7; TRBD1 aligns across 9 bases. Germline V lookup: CDR1 ENHRY, CDR2 SYGVKD. This CDR3 has 16 residues. The V and J ends lost 8 bases and 0 bases, in that order; junction bases with no gene match: 11. In DNA, the CDR3 is TGTGCCATCTGTGCGGGACAGGGACTTTCCTCCTACGAGCAGTACTTC. This sequence encodes CAICAGQGLSSYEQYF.

The chain couples TRBV29-1 to TRBJ1-3, with D perhaps TRBD1 (5 bases). Trimming pared 6 bases from V and 0 bases from J, leaving 12 bases between. Germline CDR1 reads SQVTM; CDR2 reads ANQGSEA. The CDR3 is 14 amino acids. The CDR3 bases are TGCAGCGTGGAGGGACGGCACTCTGGAAACACCATATATTTT. Amino acid sequence: CSVEGRHSGNTIYF. Drawing the rest from reference TRBV29-1 and TRBJ1-3, the complete variable domain is SAVISQKPSRDICQRGTSLTIQCQVDSQVTMMFWYRQQPGQSLTLIATANQGSEATYESGFVIDKFPISRPNLTFSTLTVSNMSPEDSSIYLCSVEGRHSGNTIYFGEGSWLTVV.

The V and J genes are TRBV24-1 and TRBJ2-7; no firm D call. This CDR3 region has 13 residues. Deletions cut 2 bases from V and 5 bases from J, with 9 bases between. The V gene's germline CDR1 is KGHDR and CDR2 SFDVKD. The CDR3, as DNA: TGTGCCACCAGTGATTCCAACGGCAACGAGCAGTACTTC. This gives the protein CATSDSNGNEQYF.

This clonotype was observed at least ten times. The chain couples TRBV5-1 to TRBJ2-5, with D hard to call. Germline loops: CDR1 SGHRS, CDR2 YFSETQ. Trimming cost V 0 bases and J 0 bases, with 9 bases left between them. The CDR3 is 15 residues long. The CDR3 is CASSLDSRYQETQYF. The CDR3 region has the DNA TGCGCCAGCAGCTTGGACTCGAGGTACCAAGAGACCCAGTACTTC.

The chain carries TRBV19 and TRBJ1-1; the D is unclear. Germline values: CDR1 LNHDA, CDR2 SQIVND (reference sequence). The CDR3 sequence is 14 residues long. Trimming shortened V by 3 bases and J by 4 bases, and 12 bases separated the two germline ends. CDR3 bases: TGTGCCAGTAGTATCGACGTCCTCGGCACTGAAGCTTTCTTT. Translating it yields CASSIDVLGTEAFF.

The chain uses TRBV20-1 and TRBJ2-5; D is undetermined. Trimming pared 1 base from V and 5 bases from J, leaving 23 bases between. The CDR3 has 17 amino acids. The V gene's germline CDR1 is DFQATT and CDR2 SNEGSKA (reference sequence). The CDR3 is CSARGPWPRPRAETQYF. In nucleotides, the CDR3 is TGCAGTGCTAGAGGGCCCTGGCCCAGACCTCGAGCGGAGACCCAGTACTTC.

This rearrangement joins TRBV12-3 or TRBV12-4 to TRBJ2-3, with a possible D match to TRBD1 (5 bases). CDR3 length: 16 residues. Between the trimmed V and J ends, which lost 0 bases and 0 bases, there was a span of 10 bases. The DNA of the CDR3 is TGTGCCAGCAGTTTAGCGGGGCCCCTTAGCACAGATACGCAGTATTTT. It specifies CASSLAGPLSTDTQYF.

In this sample, this clonotype turned up many times. The V gene is TRBV4-2, the J gene TRBJ2-1, with D perhaps matching TRBD2 (6 bases). This CDR3 spans 16 amino acids. Trimming shortened V by 4 bases and J by 4 bases, and 17 bases separated the two germline ends. CDR1 and CDR2 from the germline V gene are LGHNA and YNFKEQ. CDR3 protein: CASSLGGSGLYNEQFF. As DNA, the CDR3 is TGTGCCAGCAGCCTCGGAGGTAGCGGCTTATACAATGAGCAGTTCTTC.

There are a few counts of this clonotype. The rearrangement joins TRBV18 to TRBJ1-2, with a possible D match to TRBD1 (6 bases). V dropped 8 bases and J dropped 2 bases, with 21 bases sitting between them. Germline lookup yields CDR1 KGHSH and CDR2 LQKENI. The CDR3 contains 16 residues. DNA for the CDR3: TGTGCCAGCACGAATTCGACAGGACTAATCAACTATGGCTACACCTTC. Protein: CASTNSTGLINYGYTF. Together with reference TRBV18 and TRBJ1-2, the CDR3 gives the full variable domain: NAGVMQNPRHLVRRRGQEARLRCSPMKGHSHVYWYRQLPEEGLKFMVYLQKENIIDESGMPKERFSAEFPKEGPSILRIQQVVRGDSAAYFCASTNSTGLINYGYTFGSGTRLTVV.

V gene TRBV7-9 combines with J gene TRBJ2-1; 9 bases are a match to TRBD2. Trimming at V came to 2 bases and at J to 3 bases, leaving 5 bases not matched to a gene. The CDR3 spans 16 residues. The V gene's germline CDR1 is SEHNR and CDR2 FQNEAQ (reference sequence). CDR3 residues: CASSLRSGRFYNEQFF. CDR3 DNA: TGTGCCAGCAGCTTACGAAGCGGGAGGTTCTACAATGAGCAGTTCTTC.

This clonotype was detected a few times. The chain has TRBV7-9 and TRBJ1-5; 7 positions agree with TRBD1. CDR3 size: 14 residues. Germline CDR1 is SEHNR and CDR2 is FQNEAQ (reference sequence). The J segment lost 4 bases and the V segment lost 11 bases, leaving 11 bases of the junction unmatched. The CDR3 loop reads CAGTGTESNQPQHF. As DNA, the CDR3 is TGTGCCGGGACCGGGACAGAGAGTAATCAGCCCCAGCATTTT.

Only a few counts were recorded for this clonotype. The chain recombines TRBV6-4 with TRBJ2-3, with D unresolved. Germline V gene sequence: CDR1 MRHNA, CDR2 SNTAGT. Trimming cost V 3 bases and J 5 bases, with 6 bases left between them. The CDR3 is 12 amino acids. CDR3 bases: TGTGCCAGCAGTGATAACGGAGATACGCAGTATTTT. Residues: CASSDNGDTQYF.

J is TRBJ2-6 and V is TRBV3-1, with 7 bases that match TRBD2. The ends lost 4 bases at V and 2 bases at J; junction bases unmatched: 11. Germline V lookup: CDR1 LGHDT, CDR2 YNNKEL (reference sequence). The CDR3 runs to 18 residues. The CDR3 here is CASSLEERGKPGANVLTF. DNA of the CDR3: TGTGCCAGCAGCCTCGAGGAGCGGGGAAAACCTGGGGCCAACGTCCTGACTTTC.

The sample holds a few counts of this clonotype. This chain joins TRBV5-8 and TRBJ2-7; D unclear. The germline V gene encodes CDR1 SGHTS and CDR2 YDEGEE. V lost 1 base, J lost 7 bases, and 18 bases lay in between. The CDR3 runs 15 residues. The CDR3 DNA reads as TGTGCCAGCAGCTTGAGCGAGGTTTCGGGTCTAGAGCAGTACTTC. Translation: CASSLSEVSGLEQYF.

The chain joins TRBV6-5 to TRBJ1-1; a possible D gene is TRBD1 (5 bases). Deletions cut 2 bases from V and 7 bases from J, with 17 bases between. The CDR3 loop spans 15 amino acids. CDR1 is MNHEY, CDR2 SVGAGI, per germline. This chain's CDR3 is CASSYREGRGFEAFF. In nucleotides, the CDR3 is TGTGCCAGCAGTTACAGGGAGGGGCGCGGATTTGAAGCTTTCTTT.